Included here is one T cell receptor beta chain sequence, with context. Its cognate antigen has yet to be identified. One base away there is no much larger clone; base qualities are not given. The data belong to a study of blood T cell repertoires in COVID-19 (dated by TCRdb to between 2020 and 2021). Some background on the complete study: Collaborator samples came from the United States, Italy and Spain and covered acute and convalescent phases of COVID-19. The sample metadata nearly always contained a de-identified subject ID, COVID-19 status, age in years and sex. The prospective study material was composed of cDNA or gDNA derived from T cells, B-cell-depleted T cells, or PBMCs. Where available, HLA class I and class II types were obtained from metadata supplied by the sample provider rather than from assay-based typing. Samples came from the ongoing ImmuneRACE study (first 160 participants) plus 1,254 subjects from 6 global collaborators. Subjects who had been exposed to COVID-19, were actively infected with it, or had recovered from it provided the deeply sampled blood TCRbeta repertoires that made up the dataset. The repertoires were released in a freely available public database intended as a resource for research on the immune response to SARS-CoV-2.

The paper as a whole reports these results and caveats: Clinical and demographic metadata were provided uncurated, with the amount varying by source and participant.

TCRbeta CDR3 regions were amplified from genomic DNA by means of the immunoSEQ Assay, a bias-controlled multiplex PCR. Per the authors' processing: Within the assay, amplification of reference gene primers was used to estimate how many nucleated cells each sample contained. Sequence reads were collapsed and filtered to measure the absolute abundance of every unique TCRbeta CDR3 rearrangement. For each sample, productive Simpson clonality was calculated as the square root of Simpson's diversity index over productive rearrangements. Held by TCRdb, this immuneACCESS table contains in-frame sequences only and omits some clones. Under half of the omission traces to an unresolved V gene where checked; the cause of the rest is unknown. D and trimming come from the DNA, and the V and J calls and clone size come from that table. The sample table shows 200,000 to 250,000 clones, and 80% to 90% are seen once. About 4.8% of the sample is held by the ten biggest clonotypes.

Each collaborating institution followed its own protocols to collect whole blood in K2EDTA tubes. For TCRbeta analysis, collaborators shipped samples as frozen whole blood, isolated PBMCs, or DNA extracted from either of those sample types. The origin of this receptor is a man aged 50-59 years with acute or convalescent COVID-19. Sequencing input: peripheral blood.

The CDR3 in this case is CASSQDLAGPEAFF. The bases read TGTGCCAGCAGCCAAGATCTCGCGGGCCCTGAAGCTTTCTTT. This sequence uses TRBV4-2 and TRBJ1-1, with the D gene too uncertain to name. CDR1 is given as LGHNA and CDR2 as YNFKEQ, both from the germline V gene. The CDR3, from cysteine to phenylalanine, totals 14 residues. Kept here is only the CDR3 DNA, which spans 42 bases and is read in frame from base 1. The junction carries 11 bases between V and J, which are trimmed by 0 bases and 6 bases respectively.